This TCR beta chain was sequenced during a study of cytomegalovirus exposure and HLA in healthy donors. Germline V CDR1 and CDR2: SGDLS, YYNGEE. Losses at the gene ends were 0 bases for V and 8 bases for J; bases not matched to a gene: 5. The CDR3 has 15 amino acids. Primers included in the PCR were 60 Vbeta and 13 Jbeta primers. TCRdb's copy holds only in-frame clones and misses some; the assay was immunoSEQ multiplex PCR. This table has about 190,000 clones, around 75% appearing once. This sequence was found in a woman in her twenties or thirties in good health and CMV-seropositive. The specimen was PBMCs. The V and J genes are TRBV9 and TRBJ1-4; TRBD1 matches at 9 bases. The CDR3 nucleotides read TGTGCCAGCAGCGTAGGCGGGACAGGGAACGAAAAACTGTTTTTT. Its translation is CASSVGGTGNEKLFF.